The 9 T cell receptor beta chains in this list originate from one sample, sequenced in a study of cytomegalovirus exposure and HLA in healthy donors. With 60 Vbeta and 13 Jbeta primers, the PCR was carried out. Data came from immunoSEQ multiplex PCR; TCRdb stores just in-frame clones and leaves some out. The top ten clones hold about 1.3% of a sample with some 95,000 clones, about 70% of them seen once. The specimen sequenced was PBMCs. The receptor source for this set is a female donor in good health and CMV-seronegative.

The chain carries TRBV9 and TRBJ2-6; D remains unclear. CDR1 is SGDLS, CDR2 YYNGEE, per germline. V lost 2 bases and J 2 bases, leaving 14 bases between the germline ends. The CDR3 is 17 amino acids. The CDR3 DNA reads TGTGCCAGCAGCGTCCCCCTAGGCGCTGCTGGGGCCAACGTCCTGACTTTC. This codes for CASSVPLGAAGANVLTF.

CDR3 DNA: TGTGCCAGCAGTTCAGGGGGGCCGACTATGAACACTGAAGCTTTCTTT. Its protein product is CASSSGGPTMNTEAFF. The gene calls are TRBV27 and TRBJ1-1; 7 nucleotides line up with TRBD1. This CDR3 region has 16 residues. Germline CDR1 MNHEY, CDR2 SMNVEV (reference sequence). V dropped 4 bases and J dropped 0; count of bases not matched to a gene: 8.

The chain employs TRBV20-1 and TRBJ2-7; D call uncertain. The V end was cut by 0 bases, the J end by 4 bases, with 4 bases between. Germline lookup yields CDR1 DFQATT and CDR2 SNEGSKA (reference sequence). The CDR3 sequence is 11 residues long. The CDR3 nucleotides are TGCAGTGCTAGAGATATTTACGAGCAGTACTTC. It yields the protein CSARDIYEQYF.

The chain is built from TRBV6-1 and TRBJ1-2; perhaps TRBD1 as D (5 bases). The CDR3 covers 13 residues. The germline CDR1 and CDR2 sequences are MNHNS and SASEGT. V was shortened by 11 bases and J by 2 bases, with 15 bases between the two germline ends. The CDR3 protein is CASRLAGNYGYTF. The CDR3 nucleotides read TGTGCCTCCCGCCTCGCAGGGAACTATGGCTACACCTTC.

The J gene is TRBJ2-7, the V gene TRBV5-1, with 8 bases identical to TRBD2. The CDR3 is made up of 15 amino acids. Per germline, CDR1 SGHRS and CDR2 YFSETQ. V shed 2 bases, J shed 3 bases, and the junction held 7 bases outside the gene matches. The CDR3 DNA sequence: TGCGCCAGCAGCTTCGACGTAGCGGGACGCTACGAGCAGTACTTC. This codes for CASSFDVAGRYEQYF.

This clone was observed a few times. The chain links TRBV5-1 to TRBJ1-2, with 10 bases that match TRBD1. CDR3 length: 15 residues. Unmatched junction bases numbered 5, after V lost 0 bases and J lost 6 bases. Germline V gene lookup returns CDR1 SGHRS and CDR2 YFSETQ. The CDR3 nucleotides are TGCGCCAGCAGCTTGGGACAGGGGGCGCAGCATGGCTACACCTTC. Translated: CASSLGQGAQHGYTF.

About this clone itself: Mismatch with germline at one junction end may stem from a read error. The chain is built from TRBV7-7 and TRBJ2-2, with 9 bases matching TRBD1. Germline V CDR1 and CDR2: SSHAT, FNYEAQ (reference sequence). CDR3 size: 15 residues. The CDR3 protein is CASSTQGAQGGELFF. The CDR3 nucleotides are TGTGCTAGCAGCACACAGGGGGCGCAAGGCGGGGAGCTGTTTTTT.

Here the CDR3 reads CASSLVMNTGELFF. DNA of the CDR3: TGCGCCAGCAGCTTGGTTATGAACACCGGGGAGCTGTTTTTT. V usage is TRBV5-1 and J usage is TRBJ2-2; D gene uncertain. The germline gives CDR1 SGHRS, CDR2 YFSETQ. This CDR3 is 14 amino acids long. V shed 0 bases and J shed 1 base, with 4 bases lying between them.

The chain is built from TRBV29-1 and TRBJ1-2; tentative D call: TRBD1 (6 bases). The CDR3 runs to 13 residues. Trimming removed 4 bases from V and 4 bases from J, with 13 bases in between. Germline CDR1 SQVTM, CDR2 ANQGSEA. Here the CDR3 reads CSVVVSTGYGYTF. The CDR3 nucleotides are TGCAGCGTTGTTGTTTCGACAGGCTATGGCTACACCTTC.